These 28 T cell receptor beta chains were all obtained from the same sample, sequenced in a study of blood T cell repertoires in COVID-19. Sequencing was performed with immunoSEQ multiplex PCR; in TCRdb, only in-frame clones are kept and a portion is missing. The sample records roughly 200,000 clones, 90% being singletons. The sample taken for sequencing was peripheral blood. These TCRs come from a middle-aged man with acute or convalescent COVID-19.

This clone came up a few times. The V and J genes are TRBV7-2 and TRBJ2-7, with D maybe TRBD2 (5 bases). The CDR3 runs 12 residues. Germline V gene sequence: CDR1 SGHTA, CDR2 FQGNSA. The ends were cut back, 8 bases at V and 3 bases at J, with 11 bases in the middle. CDR3 coding DNA: TGTGCCAGCGGGATGAGGGTCTACGAGCAGTACTTC. Translation gives CASGMRVYEQYF. The complete variable domain, with remaining parts taken from reference TRBV7-2 and TRBJ2-7, reads GAGVSQSPSNKVTEKGKDVELRCDPISGHTALYWYRQSLGQGLEFLIYFQGNSAPDKSGLPSDRFSAERTGGSVSTLTIQRTQQEDSAVYLCASGMRVYEQYFGPGTRLTVT.

V and J are TRBV5-5 and TRBJ2-7; TRBD1 matches 10 bases. The CDR3 sequence is 17 residues long. The V and J ends lost 4 bases and 4 bases, in that order; junction bases with no gene match: 14. Germline assignment: CDR1 SGHKS and CDR2 YYEKEE (reference sequence). The CDR3 DNA reads as TGTGCCAGCAGCCCGGGGGTGGTCGGGACAGGGGTTTACGAGCAGTACGTC. Translation gives CASSPGVVGTGVYEQYV.

The V call is TRBV7-6, the J call TRBJ1-3; 7 bases fit TRBD1. The CDR3 contains 18 residues. Germline-derived CDR1 and CDR2 are SGHVS and FNYEAQ. V shed 2 bases and J 5 bases; nucleotides not matched to a gene: 15. This CDR3 reads CASSLYSVLQGERNTIYF. CDR3 bases: TGTGCCAGCAGCTTATATTCGGTTTTGCAGGGGGAAAGAAACACCATATATTTT.

The chain combines TRBV5-4 with TRBJ2-1; 10 positions match TRBD2. This CDR3 contains 12 residues. CDR1 and CDR2 (germline): SGHNT, YYREEE (reference sequence). CDR3 sequence: CCSSGRYNEQFF. CDR3 coding DNA: TGTTGTTCTAGCGGGAGATACAATGAGCAGTTCTTC.

The rearrangement uses TRBV7-8 and TRBJ2-1; D unclear. This CDR3 is built from 13 residues. The V gene's germline CDR1 is SGHVS and CDR2 FQNEAQ. V gave up 0 bases and J gave up 5 bases, with 5 bases separating them. CDR3 residues: CASSLAPDNEQFF. The DNA of the CDR3 is TGTGCCAGCAGCTTAGCCCCCGACAATGAGCAGTTCTTC.

V gene TRBV7-3 combines with J gene TRBJ2-2; 7 bases fit TRBD1. After removal of 6 bases from V and 3 bases from J, the junction contained 7 bases not matched to a gene. The CDR3 runs to 15 residues. Germline V gene lookup returns CDR1 SGHTA and CDR2 FQGTGA. CDR3 region: CASRSPGQHTGELFF. The CDR3 DNA follows: TGTGCCAGCAGATCACCGGGACAGCACACCGGGGAGCTGTTTTTT.

This clone was detected once. The chain employs TRBV28 and TRBJ1-1, with a tentative D call TRBD1 (5 bases). This CDR3 is 12 amino acids long. Between the trimmed V and J ends, which lost 7 bases and 3 bases, there was a span of 9 bases. Germline V gives CDR1 MDHEN, CDR2 SYDVKM. The DNA for the CDR3 is TGTGCCAGCACAGGGCCTCACACTGAAGCTTTCTTT. Its translation: CASTGPHTEAFF.

This clone is judged medium-sized. The chain couples TRBV7-2 to TRBJ1-2; possible D gene TRBD1, 6 bases. In germline, CDR1 is SGHTA, CDR2 FQGNSA. Trimming took 5 bases from V and 8 from J, leaving 27 bases between them. CDR3 length: 17 amino acids. The chain's CDR3 is CASSPQGGGLAGGGYTF. CDR3 DNA: TGTGCCAGCAGCCCCCAAGGGGGAGGGCTAGCTGGGGGAGGCTACACCTTC. Full variable domain (outside the CDR3, taken from reference TRBV7-2 and TRBJ1-2): GAGVSQSPSNKVTEKGKDVELRCDPISGHTALYWYRQSLGQGLEFLIYFQGNSAPDKSGLPSDRFSAERTGGSVSTLTIQRTQQEDSAVYLCASSPQGGGLAGGGYTFGSGTRLTVV.

The chain employs TRBV5-1 and TRBJ2-5; D perhaps matches TRBD1 (5 bases). Germline-derived CDR1 and CDR2 are SGHRS and YFSETQ. The CDR3 spans 15 residues. The V gene lost 0 bases and the J gene lost 1 base, with 10 bases spanning the gap. The CDR3 spells CASSLGQFPQETQYF. CDR3 coding DNA: TGCGCCAGCAGCTTGGGACAGTTCCCCCAAGAGACCCAGTACTTC.

The genes are TRBV7-2 and TRBJ2-5; 10 bases align to TRBD2. This CDR3 is built from 16 residues. In germline, CDR1 is SGHTA, CDR2 FQGNSA. Germline trimming cut 4 bases from V and 4 bases from J; bases unmatched to any gene: 9. CDR3 region: CASSSAVAGGGETQYF. CDR3 coding DNA: TGTGCCAGCAGCTCAGCAGTAGCGGGAGGAGGAGAGACCCAGTACTTC. Based on the CDR3 plus reference TRBV7-2 and TRBJ2-5, the full variable domain is GAGVSQSPSNKVTEKGKDVELRCDPISGHTALYWYRQSLGQGLEFLIYFQGNSAPDKSGLPSDRFSAERTGGSVSTLTIQRTQQEDSAVYLCASSSAVAGGGETQYFGPGTRLLVL.

The V call is TRBV5-1, the J call TRBJ2-1; D perhaps matches TRBD2 (6 bases). Trimming left V 4 bases short and J 4 bases short, with 15 bases between. Germline V gene sequence: CDR1 SGHRS, CDR2 YFSETQ. The CDR3 extends over 15 amino acids. CDR3 nucleotides: TGCGCCAGCAGCACCACTCCCGGGGGATACAATGAGCAGTTCTTC. Its protein is CASSTTPGGYNEQFF.

This chain links TRBV19 with TRBJ1-4; D remains unclear. CDR1 and CDR2 from the germline V gene are LNHDA and SQIVND (reference sequence). The CDR3 spans 13 residues. Trimming took 7 bases from V and 9 from J, leaving 15 bases between them. The CDR3 is CASTLDGRKKLFF. DNA of the CDR3: TGTGCCAGTACCCTGGACGGGAGGAAAAAACTGTTTTTT.

This sequence joins TRBV6-2 or TRBV6-3 and TRBJ1-2; D perhaps matches TRBD1 (5 bases). Trimming left V 0 bases short and J 6 bases short, with 14 bases between. Germline loops: CDR1 MNHEY, CDR2 SVGEGT. The CDR3 is 15 residues long. CDR3 region: CASSYSTPGGDGYTF. The CDR3 nucleotides are TGTGCCAGCAGTTACTCGACCCCCGGGGGAGATGGCTACACCTTC.

V gene TRBV5-1 combines with J gene TRBJ1-1; weak D call: TRBD1 (5 bases). This CDR3 is 14 amino acids long. V gave up 2 bases and J gave up 1 base, with 9 bases separating them. Germline V gene data show CDR1 as SGHRS and CDR2 as YFSETQ. CDR3 coding DNA: TGCGCCAGCAGCTTCAGTCAGGGGAACACTGAAGCTTTCTTT. Protein sequence: CASSFSQGNTEAFF.

This sequence joins TRBV4-1 and TRBJ1-5; TRBD1 is a possible D gene (6 bases). V shed 1 base and J shed 7 bases, with 14 bases lying between them. The CDR3 is 15 residues long. The V gene's germline CDR1 is MGHRA and CDR2 YSYEKL. The CDR3 nucleotides are TGCGCCAGCAGCCAAGTTGGGGGCCGGAGGCAGCCCCAGCATTTT. This sequence encodes CASSQVGGRRQPQHF.

This clone is a singleton in its sample. The V and J genes are TRBV11-2 and TRBJ2-1; TRBD1 might be the D (6 bases). The V end lost 5 bases, the J end lost 2 bases, and 10 bases lay between the germline ends. CDR3 length equals 14 residues. Germline V gene sequence: CDR1 SGHAT, CDR2 FQNNGV. This CDR3 is CASSPRTAYNEQFF. DNA for the CDR3: TGTGCCAGCAGCCCGCGGACAGCCTACAATGAGCAGTTCTTC.

Regarding this clone: The sample holds other DNA sequences that translate to the same CDR3. This chain joins TRBV30 and TRBJ1-3; D gene ambiguous. This CDR3 contains 13 residues. Germline-derived CDR1 and CDR2 are GTSNPN and SVGIG (reference sequence). The V gene lost 0 bases and the J gene lost 3 bases, with 6 bases spanning the gap. The CDR3 sequence: CAWSVSSGNTIYF. The CDR3, as DNA: TGTGCCTGGAGTGTGTCCAGTGGAAACACCATATATTTT.

This chain uses TRBV11-2 with TRBJ2-5; possibly TRBD1 for D (5 bases). V gave up 4 bases and J gave up 5 bases, with 14 bases separating them. The CDR3 contains 14 residues. Looked up from germline, CDR1 is SGHAT and CDR2 is FQNNGV. CDR3 protein: CASSSQVLGETQYF. CDR3 DNA sequence: TGTGCCAGCAGCTCACAGGTTTTGGGGGAGACCCAGTACTTC.

The chain uses TRBV6-2 or TRBV6-3 and TRBJ2-3, with unresolved D. The V gene's germline CDR1 is MNHEY and CDR2 SVGEGT. The CDR3 has 12 amino acids. V was cut by 5 bases and J by 10 bases, with 13 bases left in between. The CDR3 nucleotides read TGTGCCAGCAGTATTTTTAGCCCTCCGCAGTATTTT. Its protein is CASSIFSPPQYF.

The V and J genes are TRBV6-6 and TRBJ2-5; 8 nucleotides match TRBD1. The germline CDR1 and CDR2 sequences are MNHNY and SVGAGI (reference sequence). The V gene end was trimmed by 6 bases and the J gene end by 5 bases; junction bases not matched to a gene: 8. CDR3 size: 14 residues. The CDR3: CASRPRGREETQYF. In nucleotides, the CDR3 is TGTGCCAGCAGGCCCAGGGGGCGTGAGGAGACCCAGTACTTC.

The table lists this clone with a few counts. The chain combines TRBV9 with TRBJ2-5; D might be TRBD2 (5 bases). The germline V and J ends were trimmed by 0 bases and 3 bases, with 12 bases remaining between them. The germline V gene encodes CDR1 SGDLS and CDR2 YYNGEE. The CDR3 runs to 15 residues. In nucleotides, the CDR3 is TGTGCCAGCAGCGTAGGGTACACGAGGGAAGAGACCCAGTACTTC. This encodes CASSVGYTREETQYF.

The rearrangement links TRBV19 to TRBJ1-3; D is possibly TRBD1 (6 bases). Germline V lookup: CDR1 LNHDA, CDR2 SQIVND (reference sequence). The CDR3 runs to 16 residues. Trimming removed 2 bases from V and 0 bases from J, with 11 bases in between. CDR3 protein: CASSISTGLSGNTIYF. The CDR3 nucleotides are TGTGCCAGTAGTATATCGACAGGCCTCTCTGGAAACACCATATATTTT.

The chain couples TRBV29-1 to TRBJ2-4; possible D gene TRBD2, 5 bases. Germline V gene lookup returns CDR1 SQVTM and CDR2 ANQGSEA. This CDR3 is 15 amino acids long. The germline V and J ends were trimmed by 0 bases and 0 bases, with 9 bases remaining between them. The CDR3, as DNA: TGCAGCGTTGAAGATCGGGAACTAGCCAAAAACATTCAGTACTTC. This gives the protein CSVEDRELAKNIQYF.

The DNA for the CDR3 is TGTGCCAGCAGTTTGGCAGGGTCGGAAGCTTTCTTT. Protein sequence: CASSLAGSEAFF. The gene calls are TRBV28 and TRBJ1-1; D perhaps matches TRBD1 (5 bases). Trimming removed 3 bases from V and 8 bases from J, with 10 bases in between. This CDR3 is built from 12 residues. The germline V gene has CDR1 MDHEN and CDR2 SYDVKM.

The chain recombines TRBV11-2 with TRBJ2-7, with no clear D. CDR1 is SGHAT and CDR2 is FQNNGV in the germline V gene. The CDR3 totals 12 residues. Deletions cut 1 base from V and 3 bases from J, with 4 bases between. CDR3 DNA sequence: TGTGCCAGCAGCTTAGTTATCTACGAGCAGTACTTC. Its translation: CASSLVIYEQYF. Filled out from reference TRBV11-2 and TRBJ2-7, the complete variable domain reads EAGVAQSPRYKIIEKRQSVAFWCNPISGHATLYWYQQILGQGPKLLIQFQNNGVVDDSQLPKDRFSAERLKGVDSTLKIQPAKLEDSAVYLCASSLVIYEQYFGPGTRLTVT.

The rearrangement joins TRBV7-2 to TRBJ1-2; 9 bases map to TRBD1. V shed 5 bases, J shed 3 bases, and the junction held 7 bases outside the gene matches. The CDR3 is 15 residues long. From germline, CDR1 is SGHTA and CDR2 FQGNSA. CDR3 in amino acids: CASSPRTGEDYGYTF. For the CDR3, the DNA is TGTGCCAGCAGCCCGAGGACAGGGGAGGACTATGGCTACACCTTC. The variable domain in full, completed from reference TRBV7-2 and TRBJ1-2, reads GAGVSQSPSNKVTEKGKDVELRCDPISGHTALYWYRQSLGQGLEFLIYFQGNSAPDKSGLPSDRFSAERTGGSVSTLTIQRTQQEDSAVYLCASSPRTGEDYGYTFGSGTRLTVV.

The chain joins TRBV28 to TRBJ1-5; 7 nucleotides agree with TRBD1. The V and J ends lost 2 bases and 3 bases, in that order; junction bases with no gene match: 4. Per germline, CDR1 MDHEN and CDR2 SYDVKM. The CDR3 is made up of 15 amino acids. DNA for the CDR3: TGTGCCAGCAGTTTACTCAGGGGGGTCAATCAGCCCCAGCATTTT. Translating gives CASSLLRGVNQPQHF.

This chain uses TRBV19 with TRBJ1-3; D not certain. This CDR3 has 14 residues. V was cut by 4 bases and J by 1 base, with 8 bases left in between. Looked up from germline, CDR1 is LNHDA and CDR2 is SQIVND (reference sequence). CDR3 residues: CASSKDNSGNTIYF. CDR3 in DNA: TGTGCCAGTAGTAAAGATAATTCTGGAAACACCATATATTTT.